This entry features one T cell receptor beta chain sequence. Germline V gene data show CDR1 as LNHDA and CDR2 as SQIVND (reference sequence). V was cut by 9 bases and J by 2 bases, with 10 bases left in between. This CDR3 comprises 12 residues. The data originate from a study of technical replicates of blood from a few donors. Assay used: immunoSEQ multiplex PCR; TCRdb lists only in-frame clones, some missing. The sample has 75,000 to 90,000 clones, around 96% seen once; the top ten hold roughly 0.33%. The V and J genes are TRBV19 and TRBJ1-1, with D possibly TRBD1 on 5 matching bases. Specimen: T cells isolated from PBMCs. The TCR was taken from a human donor in good health. The CDR3 DNA follows: TGTGCCAGCTTTGACAGCAACACTGAAGCTTTCTTT. Its protein is CASFDSNTEAFF. The entire variable domain, with the rest obtained from reference TRBV19 and TRBJ1-1, is as follows: DGGITQSPKYLFRKEGQNVTLSCEQNLNHDAMYWYRQDPGQGLRLIYYSQIVNDFQKGDIAEGYSVSREKKESFPLTVTSAQKNPTAFYLCASFDSNTEAFFGQGTRLTVV.